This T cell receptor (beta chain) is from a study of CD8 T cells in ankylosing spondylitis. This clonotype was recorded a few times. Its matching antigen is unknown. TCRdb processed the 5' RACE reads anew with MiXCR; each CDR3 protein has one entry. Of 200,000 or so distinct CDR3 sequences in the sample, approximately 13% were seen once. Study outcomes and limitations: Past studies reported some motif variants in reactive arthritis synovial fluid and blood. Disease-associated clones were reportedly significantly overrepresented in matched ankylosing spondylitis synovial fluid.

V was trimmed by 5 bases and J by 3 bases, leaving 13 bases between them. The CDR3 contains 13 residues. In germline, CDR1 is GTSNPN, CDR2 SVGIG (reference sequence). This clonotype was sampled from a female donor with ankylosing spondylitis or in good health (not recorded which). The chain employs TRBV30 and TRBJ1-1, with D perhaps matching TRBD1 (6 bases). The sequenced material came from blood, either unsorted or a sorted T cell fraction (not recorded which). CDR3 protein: CAWQTGMDTEAFF. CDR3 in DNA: TGTGCCTGGCAAACAGGGATGGACACTGAAGCTTTCTTT. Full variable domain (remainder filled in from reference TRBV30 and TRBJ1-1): SQTIHQWPATLVQPVGSPLSLECTVEGTSNPNLYWYRQAAGRGLQLLFYSVGIGQISSEVPQNLSASRPQDRQFILSSKKLLLSDSGFYLCAWQTGMDTEAFFGQGTRLTVV.